The 9 T cell receptor beta chains presented below share a single source sample, sequenced in a study of tumor-infiltrating lymphocytes in localized non-small cell lung cancer. Only in-frame clones appear in the TCRdb table, and some are missing; sequencing was by immunoSEQ multiplex PCR. The data show more than 7,000 clones, 68% seen once. Sequences were obtained from uninvolved lung tissue not adjacent to the tumor. These receptors all stem from a human donor with non-small cell lung cancer.

The V and J genes are TRBV28 and TRBJ1-2; D gene ambiguous. Germline V gene sequence: CDR1 MDHEN, CDR2 SYDVKM. V was shortened by 1 base and J by 7 bases, with 4 bases between the two germline ends. The CDR3 consists of 11 residues. This CDR3 is CASSLYGGYTF. CDR3 coding DNA: TGTGCCAGCAGTTTATACGGTGGCTACACCTTC.

The V gene is TRBV5-4, the J gene TRBJ1-2; D perhaps matches TRBD1 (5 bases). Trimming took off 4 bases at V and 2 bases at J, with 12 bases between the two ends. CDR1 is SGHNT, CDR2 YYREEE, per germline (reference sequence). The CDR3 loop spans 14 amino acids. CDR3 sequence: CASSPGTANYGYTF. In DNA form, the CDR3 reads TGTGCCAGCAGCCCCGGGACGGCCAACTATGGCTACACCTTC.

This clone ranks as medium-sized. The chain recombines TRBV5-1 with TRBJ2-7; 9 bases are a match to TRBD2. The CDR3 is made up of 16 amino acids. Trimming took 1 base from V and 3 from J; bases not matched to a gene: 8. CDR1 is SGHRS, CDR2 YFSETQ, per germline. This CDR3 reads CASSLSLGLAVYEQYF. The CDR3 region has the DNA TGCGCCAGCAGCTTGTCACTGGGACTAGCTGTCTACGAGCAGTACTTC.

This clone was recorded only once. The chain recombines TRBV11-2 with TRBJ1-1; D uncertain. Germline CDR1 and CDR2: SGHAT and FQNNGV. The CDR3 length is 13 residues. The ends were cut back, 2 bases at V and 4 bases at J, with 8 bases in the middle. The CDR3 loop reads CASSLKVVTEAFF. DNA for the CDR3: TGTGCCAGCAGCTTAAAGGTGGTCACTGAAGCTTTCTTT. The full variable domain, completed using reference TRBV11-2 and TRBJ1-1, is EAGVAQSPRYKIIEKRQSVAFWCNPISGHATLYWYQQILGQGPKLLIQFQNNGVVDDSQLPKDRFSAERLKGVDSTLKIQPAKLEDSAVYLCASSLKVVTEAFFGQGTRLTVV.

This chain uses TRBV25-1 with TRBJ2-1; no definite D call. Germline-derived CDR1 and CDR2 are MGHDK and SYGVNS. V shed 4 bases and J shed 5 bases, with 3 bases lying between them. The CDR3 has 11 residues. CDR3 bases: TGTGCCAGCAGTGTGAACAATGAGCAGTTCTTC. It translates to CASSVNNEQFF.

The chain recombines TRBV4-3 with TRBJ1-2; tentative D call: TRBD1 (5 bases). The V gene lost 0 bases and the J gene lost 3 bases, with 14 bases spanning the gap. The germline V gene has CDR1 LGHNA and CDR2 YSLEER. This CDR3 comprises 16 residues. The CDR3 sequence: CASSQDVQGRDYGYTF. The CDR3 DNA is TGCGCCAGCAGCCAAGATGTGCAGGGAAGGGACTATGGCTACACCTTC.

This clone was detected a few times. The chain uses TRBV18 and TRBJ1-3; no reliable D call. V lost 4 bases to trimming and J lost 4 bases, with 8 bases between them. The germline gives CDR1 KGHSH, CDR2 LQKENI. The CDR3 is made up of 13 amino acids. The CDR3 reads CASSRLEGNTIYF. The DNA of the CDR3 is TGTGCCAGCTCACGTCTCGAGGGAAACACCATATATTTT.

On this clone: The germline gene is not matched at one end of the junction; a read error may be the cause. The chain recombines TRBV5-5 with TRBJ1-5; maybe TRBD1 (5 bases). The CDR3 loop spans 15 amino acids. Germline lookup yields CDR1 SGHKS and CDR2 YYEKEE (reference sequence). The CDR3 DNA sequence: TGTGCCAGCAGCGGCCGAGGGGATAGCGATCAGCCCCAGCATTTT. The encoded protein is CASSGRGDSDQPQHF. Based on the CDR3 plus reference TRBV5-5 and TRBJ1-5, the full variable domain is DAGVTQSPTHLIKTRGQQVTLRCSPISGHKSVSWYQQVLGQGPQFIFQYYEKEERGRGNFPDRFSARQFPNYSSELNVNALLLGDSALYLCASSGRGDSDQPQHFGDGTRLSIL.

Only a few counts were recorded for this clone. V is TRBV9 and J is TRBJ2-5, with 7 bases matching TRBD2. Germline V CDR1 and CDR2: SGDLS, YYNGEE. Germline trimming cut 0 bases from V and 5 bases from J; bases unmatched to any gene: 7. CDR3 length equals 15 residues. DNA for the CDR3: TGTGCCAGCAGCGTAGGAAACGGGAGGTCCGAGACCCAGTACTTC. This codes for CASSVGNGRSETQYF.